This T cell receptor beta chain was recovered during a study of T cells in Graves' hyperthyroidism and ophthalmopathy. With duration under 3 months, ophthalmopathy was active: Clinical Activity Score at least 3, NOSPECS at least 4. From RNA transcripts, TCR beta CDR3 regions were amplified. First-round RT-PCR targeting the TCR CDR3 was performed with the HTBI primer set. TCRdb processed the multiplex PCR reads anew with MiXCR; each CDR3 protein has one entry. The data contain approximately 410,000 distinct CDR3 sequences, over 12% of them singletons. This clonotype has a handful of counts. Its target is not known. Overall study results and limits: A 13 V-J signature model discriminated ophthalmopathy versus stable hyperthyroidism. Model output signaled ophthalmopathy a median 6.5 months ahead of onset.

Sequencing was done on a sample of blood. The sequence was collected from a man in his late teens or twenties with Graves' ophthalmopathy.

In DNA form, the CDR3 reads TGTGCCAGCAGCTTAGCGGCCGGGACACCTAACACCGGGGAGCTGTTTTTT. Translation gives CASSLAAGTPNTGELFF. The chain has TRBV7-6 and TRBJ2-2; D is possibly TRBD1 (6 bases). This CDR3 comprises 17 residues. The V end lost 0 bases, the J end lost 2 bases, and 13 bases lay between the germline ends. Germline loops: CDR1 SGHVS, CDR2 FNYEAQ.